This TCR beta chain is drawn from a study of blood T cell repertoires in COVID-19. The wider study: T cells, B-cell-depleted T cells, or PBMCs supplied cDNA or gDNA.

In the authors' methods: Using reference gene primer amplification, nucleated cell counts were estimated. Produced via immunoSEQ multiplex PCR; TCRdb's table is partial and in-frame only. That table supplies the V and J calls and clone size; D and trimming were determined from the DNA. This table has almost 350,000 clones, roughly nine tenths appearing once. Enrolled during active infection, Seattle patients were then followed longitudinally. The sequence came from a woman aged 55-69 years with COVID-19, enrolled during active disease. Specimen: peripheral blood.

CDR3 in amino acids: CASSNRVYAGELFF. DNA for the CDR3: TGTGCCAGCAGTAACAGGGTTTACGCCGGGGAGCTGTTTTTT. J is TRBJ2-2 and V is TRBV6-5, with D perhaps matching TRBD1 (6 bases). CDR1 and CDR2 from the germline V gene are MNHEY and SVGAGI. Trimming removed 5 bases at V and 6 bases at J, with 13 bases between. The CDR3 length is 14 residues.